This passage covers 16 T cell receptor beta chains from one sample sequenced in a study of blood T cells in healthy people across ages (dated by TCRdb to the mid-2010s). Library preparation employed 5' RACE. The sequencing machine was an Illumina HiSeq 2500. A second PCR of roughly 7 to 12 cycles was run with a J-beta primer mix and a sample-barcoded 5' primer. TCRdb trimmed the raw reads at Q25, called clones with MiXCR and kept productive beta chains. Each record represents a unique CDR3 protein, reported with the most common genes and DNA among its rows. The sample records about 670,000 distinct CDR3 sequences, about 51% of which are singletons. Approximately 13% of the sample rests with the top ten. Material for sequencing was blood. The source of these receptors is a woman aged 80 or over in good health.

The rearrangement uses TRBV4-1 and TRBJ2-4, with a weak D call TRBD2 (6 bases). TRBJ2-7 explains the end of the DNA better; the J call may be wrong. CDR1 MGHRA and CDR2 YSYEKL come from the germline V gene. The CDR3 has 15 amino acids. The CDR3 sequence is CASSQTFGGSYEQYF. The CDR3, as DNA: TGCGCCAGCAGCCAGACTTTCGGGGGCTCCTACGAGCAGTACTTC.

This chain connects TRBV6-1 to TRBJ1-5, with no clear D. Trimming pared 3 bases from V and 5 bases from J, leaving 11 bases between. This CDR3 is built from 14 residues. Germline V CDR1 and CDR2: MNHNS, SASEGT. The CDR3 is CASSEGQSDQPQHF. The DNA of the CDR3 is TGTGCCAGCAGTGAGGGCCAAAGCGATCAGCCCCAGCATTTT.

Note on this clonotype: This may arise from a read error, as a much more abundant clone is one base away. CDR3 loop: CANSQDLLAGARGNEQFF. The CDR3 DNA sequence: TGTGCCAACAGCCAAGATCTCCTAGCGGGGGCCCGGGGGAATGAGCAGTTCTTC. The chain has TRBV4-2 and TRBJ2-1, with TRBD2 matching 10 bases. CDR1 and CDR2 (germline): LGHNA, YNFKEQ. The CDR3 has 18 residues.

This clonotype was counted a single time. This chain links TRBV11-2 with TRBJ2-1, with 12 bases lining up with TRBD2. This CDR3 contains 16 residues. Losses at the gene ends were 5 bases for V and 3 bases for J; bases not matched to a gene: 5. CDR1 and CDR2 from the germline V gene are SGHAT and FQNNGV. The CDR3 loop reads CASSVRLAGVYNEQFF. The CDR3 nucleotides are TGTGCCAGCAGCGTACGACTAGCGGGGGTCTACAATGAGCAGTTCTTC.

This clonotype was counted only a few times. This CDR3 reads CASSPRTVPYEKLFF. In nucleotides, the CDR3 is TGTGCCAGCAGCCCCCGGACAGTCCCTTATGAAAAACTGTTTTTT. This chain links TRBV28 with TRBJ1-4, with a weak D call TRBD1 (6 bases). The CDR3 covers 15 residues. The germline V gene encodes CDR1 MDHEN and CDR2 SYDVKM. Trimming shortened V by 6 bases and J by 6 bases, and 17 bases separated the two germline ends. The full variable domain, with the rest looked up from reference TRBV28 and TRBJ1-4, is DVKVTQSSRYLVKRTGEKVFLECVQDMDHENMFWYRQDPGLGLRLIYFSYDVKMKEKGDIPEGYSVSREKKERFSLILESASTNQTSMYLCASSPRTVPYEKLFFGSGTQLSVL.

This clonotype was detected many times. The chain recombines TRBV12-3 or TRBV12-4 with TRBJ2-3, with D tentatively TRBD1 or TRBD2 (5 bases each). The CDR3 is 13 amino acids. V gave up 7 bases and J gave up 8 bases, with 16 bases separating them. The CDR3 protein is CASNQGDRGTQYF. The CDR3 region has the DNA TGTGCCAGCAACCAGGGAGACCGGGGTACGCAGTATTTT.

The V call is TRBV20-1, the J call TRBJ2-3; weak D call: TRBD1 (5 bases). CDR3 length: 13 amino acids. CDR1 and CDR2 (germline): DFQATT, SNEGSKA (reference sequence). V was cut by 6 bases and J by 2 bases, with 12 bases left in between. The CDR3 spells CSAPQESTDTQYF. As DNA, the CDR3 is TGCAGTGCCCCACAGGAATCCACAGATACGCAGTATTTT.

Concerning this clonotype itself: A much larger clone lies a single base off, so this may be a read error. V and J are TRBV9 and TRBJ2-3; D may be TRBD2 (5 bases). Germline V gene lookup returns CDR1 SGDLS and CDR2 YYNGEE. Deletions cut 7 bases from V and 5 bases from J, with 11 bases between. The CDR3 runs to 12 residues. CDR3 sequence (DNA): TGTGCCAGCGCCCGGGGTCAAGATACGCAGTATTTT. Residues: CASARGQDTQYF.

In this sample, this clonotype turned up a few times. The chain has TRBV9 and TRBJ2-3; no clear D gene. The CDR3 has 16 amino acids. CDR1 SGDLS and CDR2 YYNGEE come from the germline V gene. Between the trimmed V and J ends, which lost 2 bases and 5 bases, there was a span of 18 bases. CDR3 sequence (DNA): TGTGCCAGCAGCGTCCCGCCCGCTACATGGGGAGATACGCAGTATTTT. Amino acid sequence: CASSVPPATWGDTQYF.

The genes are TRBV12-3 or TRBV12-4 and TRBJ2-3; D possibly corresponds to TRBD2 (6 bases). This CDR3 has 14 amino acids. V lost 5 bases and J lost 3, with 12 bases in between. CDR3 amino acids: CASSVEEGTDTQYF. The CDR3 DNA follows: TGTGCCAGCAGTGTAGAGGAGGGGACAGATACGCAGTATTTT.

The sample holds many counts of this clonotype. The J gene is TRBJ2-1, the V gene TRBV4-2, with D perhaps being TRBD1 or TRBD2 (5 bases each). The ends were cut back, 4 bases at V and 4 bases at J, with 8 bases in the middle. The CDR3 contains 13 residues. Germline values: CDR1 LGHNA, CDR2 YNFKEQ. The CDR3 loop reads CASSRDVYNEQFF. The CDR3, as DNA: TGTGCCAGCAGCCGGGACGTTTACAATGAGCAGTTCTTC.

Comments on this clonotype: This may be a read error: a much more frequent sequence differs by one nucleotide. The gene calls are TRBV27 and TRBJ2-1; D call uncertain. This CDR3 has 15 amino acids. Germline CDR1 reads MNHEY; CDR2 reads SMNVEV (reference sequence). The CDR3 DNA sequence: TGTGCCAGCAGTTTGAGGTCGTCCTCCTGCAATGAGCAGTTCTTC. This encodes CASSLRSSSCNEQFF.

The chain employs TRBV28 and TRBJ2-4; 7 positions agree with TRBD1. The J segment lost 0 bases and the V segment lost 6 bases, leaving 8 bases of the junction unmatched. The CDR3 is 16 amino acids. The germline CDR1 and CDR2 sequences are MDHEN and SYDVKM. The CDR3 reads CASRPTGTQAKNIQYF. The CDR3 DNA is TGTGCCAGCAGGCCGACAGGGACCCAAGCCAAAAACATTCAGTACTTC.

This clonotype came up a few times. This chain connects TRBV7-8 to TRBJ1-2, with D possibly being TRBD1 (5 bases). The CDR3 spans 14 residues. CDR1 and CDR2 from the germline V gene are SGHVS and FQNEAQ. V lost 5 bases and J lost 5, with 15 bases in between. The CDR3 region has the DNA TGTGCCAGCAGCCCCGGGTCTGGGACTTATGGCTACACCTTC. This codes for CASSPGSGTYGYTF.

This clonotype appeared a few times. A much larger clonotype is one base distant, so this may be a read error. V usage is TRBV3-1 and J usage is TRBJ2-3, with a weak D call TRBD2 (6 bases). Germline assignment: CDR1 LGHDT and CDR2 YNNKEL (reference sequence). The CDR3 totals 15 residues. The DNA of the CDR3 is TGTGCCAGCAACCAACGGGGGTATGTCACAGATACGCAGTATTTT. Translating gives CASNQRGYVTDTQYF.

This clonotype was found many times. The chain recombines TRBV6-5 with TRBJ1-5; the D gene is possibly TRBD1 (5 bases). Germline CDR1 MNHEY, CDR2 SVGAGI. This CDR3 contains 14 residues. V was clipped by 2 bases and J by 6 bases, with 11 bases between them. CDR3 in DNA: TGTGCCAGCAGTTACGTCCAGGGCGTTCAGCCCCAGCATTTT. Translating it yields CASSYVQGVQPQHF.